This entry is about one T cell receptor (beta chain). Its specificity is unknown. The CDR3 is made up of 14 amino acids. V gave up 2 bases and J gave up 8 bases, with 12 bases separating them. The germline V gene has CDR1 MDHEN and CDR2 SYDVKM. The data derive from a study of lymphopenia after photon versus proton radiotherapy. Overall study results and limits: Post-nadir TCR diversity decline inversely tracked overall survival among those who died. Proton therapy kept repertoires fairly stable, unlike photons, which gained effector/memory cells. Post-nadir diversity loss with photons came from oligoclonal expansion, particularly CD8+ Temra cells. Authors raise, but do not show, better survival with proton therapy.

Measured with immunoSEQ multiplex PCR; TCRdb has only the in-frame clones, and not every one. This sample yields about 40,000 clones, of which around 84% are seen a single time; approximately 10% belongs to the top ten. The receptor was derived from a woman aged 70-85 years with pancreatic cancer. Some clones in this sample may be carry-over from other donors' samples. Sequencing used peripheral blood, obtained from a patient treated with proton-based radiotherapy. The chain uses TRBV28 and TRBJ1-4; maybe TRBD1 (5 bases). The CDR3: CASSLLRGREKLFF. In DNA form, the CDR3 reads TGTGCCAGCAGTTTACTGAGGGGTCGGGAAAAACTGTTTTTT.